The text below deals with one TCR beta chain. Other DNA sequences in this specimen translate into the identical CDR3. The data stem from a study of shared clonotypes between healthy human individuals. The CDR3 is 14 amino acids. V was cut by 4 bases and J by 0 bases, with 9 bases left in between. Germline V gene sequence: CDR1 SGDLS, CDR2 YYNGEE. DNA at approximately 200 ng, approximately 30,000 T cell genomes, went into sorted-subset replicate PCRs. Repertoires were generated with immunoSEQ multiplex PCR, while TCRdb's copy carries only in-frame clones and drops some. The table has 2 million to 2.5 million clones, roughly 92% seen once.

Sequencing was performed on naive CD4+ T cells from PBMCs. Subset noted: CD45RA+ positively selected. The sequence was obtained from a man aged 18 to 35 in good health. Some clones in this sample may be carry-over from other donors' samples. The chain combines TRBV9 with TRBJ2-3; D remains unclear. CDR3 amino acids: CASSTRPSTDTQYF. The CDR3 nucleotides are TGTGCCAGCAGCACCCGCCCGAGCACAGATACGCAGTATTTT.